This TCR beta chain is drawn from a study of cytomegalovirus exposure and HLA in healthy donors. The CDR3 has 14 amino acids. V gave up 10 bases and J gave up 4 bases, with 19 bases separating them. Germline assignment: CDR1 MNHNS and CDR2 SASEGT. General study points: In terms of immune exposure information, only CMV serostatus was available.

A remark on this clone: Its target is unknown.

Use of 60 Vbeta and 13 Jbeta primers characterized the PCR. Some clones are missing from TCRdb's copy, which holds only in-frame ones; the method was immunoSEQ multiplex PCR. This table holds around 190,000 clones, around 77% found once. The gene calls are TRBV6-1 and TRBJ1-2; D perhaps matches TRBD1 (5 bases). The sequenced sample was PBMCs. This TCR came from a woman under 40 in good health and CMV-seronegative. The CDR3 nucleotides are TGTGCCATCAGCAGGATAGGGGAGGCCTATGGCTACACCTTC. Encoded protein: CAISRIGEAYGYTF.